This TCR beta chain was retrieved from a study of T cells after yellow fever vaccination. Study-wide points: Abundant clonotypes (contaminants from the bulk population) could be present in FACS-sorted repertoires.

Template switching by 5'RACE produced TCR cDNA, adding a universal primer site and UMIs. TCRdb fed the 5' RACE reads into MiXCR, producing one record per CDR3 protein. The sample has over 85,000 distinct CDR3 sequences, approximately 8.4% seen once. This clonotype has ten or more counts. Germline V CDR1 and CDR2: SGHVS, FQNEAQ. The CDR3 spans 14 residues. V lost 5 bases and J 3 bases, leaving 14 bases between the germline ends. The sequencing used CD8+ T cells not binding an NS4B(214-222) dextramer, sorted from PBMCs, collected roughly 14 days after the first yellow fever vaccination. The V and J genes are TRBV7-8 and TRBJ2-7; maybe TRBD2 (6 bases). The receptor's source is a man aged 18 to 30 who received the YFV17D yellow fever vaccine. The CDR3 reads CASSQLAEDYEQYF. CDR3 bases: TGTGCCAGCAGCCAACTAGCAGAAGACTACGAGCAGTACTTC.